Shown below are 10 T cell receptor beta chains from a single sample sequenced in a study of blood T cell repertoires in COVID-19. This table comes from immunoSEQ multiplex PCR, and its TCRdb copy is limited to in-frame clones, with some not included. The sample gives 150,000 to 200,000 clones, around nine tenths of which show up once; approximately 0.8% is in the top ten. Input material: PBMCs or T cells enriched from blood (not recorded which). These receptors all stem from a woman aged 18-30 years who had recovered from COVID-19.

This clone is a singleton in its sample. This chain joins TRBV10-3 and TRBJ2-7; D is perhaps TRBD1 (6 bases). The CDR3 is 13 amino acids. Trimming pared 9 bases from V and 1 base from J, leaving 13 bases between. The germline V gene has CDR1 ENHRY and CDR2 SYGVKD. DNA of the CDR3: TGTGCCATGGGGGCAGGGTCTTCCTACGAGCAGTACTTC. Translation: CAMGAGSSYEQYF.

The chain combines TRBV7-8 with TRBJ1-2; TRBD1 agrees at 10 bases. V lost 6 bases and J lost 6; bases outside the gene matches: 7. The CDR3 is made up of 14 amino acids. CDR1 SGHVS and CDR2 FQNEAQ come from the germline V gene. CDR3 in amino acids: CASRRQGAKNGYTF. In DNA, the CDR3 is TGTGCCAGCAGACGACAGGGGGCGAAGAATGGCTACACCTTC.

The V call is TRBV10-3, the J call TRBJ1-1; 11 bases align to TRBD1. In germline, CDR1 is ENHRY, CDR2 SYGVKD. CDR3 length equals 16 residues. Germline trimming cut 6 bases from V and 2 bases from J; bases unmatched to any gene: 8. In DNA, the CDR3 is TGTGCCATCAGCCGAGGACAGGGGGCTATAAACACTGAAGCTTTCTTT. Protein product: CAISRGQGAINTEAFF.

The CDR3 DNA sequence: TGTGCCACCAGCAGAGGTTCAGGGCCCCTCTCCTACGAGCAGTACTTC. It translates to CATSRGSGPLSYEQYF. The rearrangement links TRBV15 to TRBJ2-7, with D possibly matching TRBD1 (5 bases). With 1 base removed from V and 0 bases from J, the gap between germline ends came to 13 bases. CDR1 is LNHNV, CDR2 YYDKDF, per germline (reference sequence). The CDR3 has 16 amino acids.

This clone was counted only a few times. V usage is TRBV5-1 and J usage is TRBJ2-7, with 8 bases that match TRBD1. CDR1 is SGHRS and CDR2 is YFSETQ in the germline V gene. This CDR3 is built from 13 residues. J gave up 4 bases and V 4 bases, and 4 bases lay outside the gene matches. DNA of the CDR3: TGCGCCAGCAGCGCCTGGACAGGGTACGAGCAGTACTTC. It codes for CASSAWTGYEQYF.

The V call is TRBV7-8, the J call TRBJ2-5, with D maybe TRBD1 (5 bases). In germline, CDR1 is SGHVS, CDR2 FQNEAQ. The CDR3 has 14 amino acids. V was shortened by 5 bases and J by 2 bases, with 12 bases between the two germline ends. Written as DNA, the CDR3 is TGTGCCAGCAGCGCCCGACAGATACAAGAGACCCAGTACTTC. Its protein product is CASSARQIQETQYF. Full variable domain (missing parts from reference TRBV7-8 and TRBJ2-5): GAGVSQSPRYKVAKRGQDVALRCDPISGHVSLFWYQQALGQGPEFLTYFQNEAQLDKSGLPSDRFFAERPEGSVSTLKIQRTQQEDSAVYLCASSARQIQETQYFGPGTRLLVL.

The chain has TRBV7-2 and TRBJ2-3; 12 nucleotides align to TRBD2. V shed 5 bases, J shed 4 bases, and the junction held 7 bases outside the gene matches. The CDR3 is 16 amino acids. The germline V gene has CDR1 SGHTA and CDR2 FQGNSA. The CDR3 DNA reads TGTGCCAGCAGCCTGACTAGCGGGAGTACCTCAGATACGCAGTATTTT. This gives the protein CASSLTSGSTSDTQYF.

The chain recombines TRBV27 with TRBJ2-7, with TRBD2 matching over 9 bases. Germline-derived CDR1 and CDR2 are MNHEY and SMNVEV (reference sequence). The CDR3 loop spans 16 amino acids. The V and J ends lost 1 base and 4 bases, in that order; junction bases with no gene match: 8. CDR3 nucleotides: TGTGCCAGCAGTTTATTCCTAGCGGGGCTGGGATACGAGCAGTACTTC. The encoded protein is CASSLFLAGLGYEQYF.

The V and J genes are TRBV27 and TRBJ2-7; D is possibly TRBD2 (5 bases). The CDR3 is 16 amino acids. The germline V gene encodes CDR1 MNHEY and CDR2 SMNVEV (reference sequence). Deletions cut 1 base from V and 3 bases from J, with 16 bases between. This chain's CDR3 is CASSLYRELRDYEQYF. The CDR3 nucleotides are TGTGCCAGCAGTTTATATAGGGAGTTACGGGACTACGAGCAGTACTTC.

The chain has TRBV19 and TRBJ2-2, with TRBD1 matching over 8 bases. Germline loops: CDR1 LNHDA, CDR2 SQIVND (reference sequence). After removal of 5 bases from V and 4 bases from J, the junction contained 6 bases not matched to a gene. This CDR3 is built from 15 residues. The CDR3 loop is CASSERTGPTGELFF. CDR3 coding DNA: TGTGCCAGTAGTGAAAGGACAGGGCCCACCGGGGAGCTGTTTTTT.